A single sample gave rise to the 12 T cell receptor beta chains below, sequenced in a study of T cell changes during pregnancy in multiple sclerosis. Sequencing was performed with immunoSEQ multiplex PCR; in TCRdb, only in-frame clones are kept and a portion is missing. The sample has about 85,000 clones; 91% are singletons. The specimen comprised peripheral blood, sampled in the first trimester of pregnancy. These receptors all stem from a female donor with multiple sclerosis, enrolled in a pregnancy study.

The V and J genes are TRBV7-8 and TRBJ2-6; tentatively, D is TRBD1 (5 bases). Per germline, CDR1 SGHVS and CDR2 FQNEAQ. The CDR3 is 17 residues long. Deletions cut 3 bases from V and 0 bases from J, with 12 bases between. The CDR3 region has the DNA TGTGCCAGCAGCTTTCCTCCAGGGCGCTCTGGGGCCAACGTCCTGACTTTC. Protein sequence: CASSFPPGRSGANVLTF.

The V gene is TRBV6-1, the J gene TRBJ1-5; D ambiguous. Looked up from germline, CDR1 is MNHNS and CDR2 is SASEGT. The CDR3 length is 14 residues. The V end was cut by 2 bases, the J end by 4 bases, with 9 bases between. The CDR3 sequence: CASSEHLLNQPQHF. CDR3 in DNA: TGTGCCAGCAGTGAACATTTACTGAATCAGCCCCAGCATTTT.

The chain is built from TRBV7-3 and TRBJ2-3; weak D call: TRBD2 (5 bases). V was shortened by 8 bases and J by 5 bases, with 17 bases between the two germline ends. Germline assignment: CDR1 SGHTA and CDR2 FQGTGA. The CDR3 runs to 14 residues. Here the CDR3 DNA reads TGTGCCAGCTCCCACGGAAAGGCGGGAGATACGCAGTATTTT. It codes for CASSHGKAGDTQYF.

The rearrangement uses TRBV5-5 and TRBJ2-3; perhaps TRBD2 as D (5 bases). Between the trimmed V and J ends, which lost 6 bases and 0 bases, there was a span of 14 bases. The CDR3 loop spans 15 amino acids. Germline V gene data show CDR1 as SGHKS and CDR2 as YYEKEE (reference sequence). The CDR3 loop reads CASIISVTSTDTQYF. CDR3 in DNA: TGTGCCAGCATCATTAGCGTAACTAGCACAGATACGCAGTATTTT. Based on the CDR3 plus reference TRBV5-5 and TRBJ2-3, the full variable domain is DAGVTQSPTHLIKTRGQQVTLRCSPISGHKSVSWYQQVLGQGPQFIFQYYEKEERGRGNFPDRFSARQFPNYSSELNVNALLLGDSALYLCASIISVTSTDTQYFGPGTRLTVL.

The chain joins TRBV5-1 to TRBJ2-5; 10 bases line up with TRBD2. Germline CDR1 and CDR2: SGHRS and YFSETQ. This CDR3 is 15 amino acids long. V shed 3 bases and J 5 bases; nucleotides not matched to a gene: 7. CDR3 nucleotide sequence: TGCGCCAGCAGCTCCGGGACTAGCGTTCCGGAGACCCAGTACTTC. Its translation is CASSSGTSVPETQYF.

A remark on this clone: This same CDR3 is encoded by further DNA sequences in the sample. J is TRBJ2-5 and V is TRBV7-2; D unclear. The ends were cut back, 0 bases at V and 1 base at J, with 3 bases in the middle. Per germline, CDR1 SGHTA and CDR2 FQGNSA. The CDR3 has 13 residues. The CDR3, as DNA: TGTGCCAGCAGCTTAGCTCGCCAAGAGACCCAGTACTTC. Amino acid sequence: CASSLARQETQYF.

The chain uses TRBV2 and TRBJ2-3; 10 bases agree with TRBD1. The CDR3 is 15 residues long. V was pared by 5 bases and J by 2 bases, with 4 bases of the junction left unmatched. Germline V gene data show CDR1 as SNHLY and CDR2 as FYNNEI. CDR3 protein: CASSWDRGHTDTQYF. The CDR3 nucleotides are TGTGCCAGCAGTTGGGACAGGGGTCACACAGATACGCAGTATTTT.

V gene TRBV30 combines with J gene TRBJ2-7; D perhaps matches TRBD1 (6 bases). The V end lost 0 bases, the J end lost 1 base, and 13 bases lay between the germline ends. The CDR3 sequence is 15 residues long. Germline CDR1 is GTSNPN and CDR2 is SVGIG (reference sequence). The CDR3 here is CAWSVIGTLSYEQYF. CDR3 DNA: TGTGCCTGGAGTGTAATCGGGACACTGTCCTACGAGCAGTACTTC.

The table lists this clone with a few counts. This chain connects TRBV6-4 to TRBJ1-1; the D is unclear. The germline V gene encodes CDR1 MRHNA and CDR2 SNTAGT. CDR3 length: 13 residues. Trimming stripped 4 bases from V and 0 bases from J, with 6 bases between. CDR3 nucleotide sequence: TGTGCCAGCAGTGTTTCGGTGAACACTGAAGCTTTCTTT. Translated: CASSVSVNTEAFF.

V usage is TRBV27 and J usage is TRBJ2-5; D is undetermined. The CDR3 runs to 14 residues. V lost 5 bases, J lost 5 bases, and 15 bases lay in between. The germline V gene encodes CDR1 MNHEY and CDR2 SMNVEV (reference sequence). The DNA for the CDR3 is TGTGCCAGCAGTCCCCGGGTAGTATGGGAGACCCAGTACTTC. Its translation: CASSPRVVWETQYF.

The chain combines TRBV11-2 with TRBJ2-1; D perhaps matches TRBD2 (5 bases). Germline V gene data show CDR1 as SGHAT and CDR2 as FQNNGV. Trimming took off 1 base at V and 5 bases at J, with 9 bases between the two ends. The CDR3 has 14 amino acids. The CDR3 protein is CASSLATTHNEQFF. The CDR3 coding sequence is TGTGCCAGCAGCTTAGCGACTACCCACAATGAGCAGTTCTTC. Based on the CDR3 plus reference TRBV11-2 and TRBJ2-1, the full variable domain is EAGVAQSPRYKIIEKRQSVAFWCNPISGHATLYWYQQILGQGPKLLIQFQNNGVVDDSQLPKDRFSAERLKGVDSTLKIQPAKLEDSAVYLCASSLATTHNEQFFGPGTRLTVL.

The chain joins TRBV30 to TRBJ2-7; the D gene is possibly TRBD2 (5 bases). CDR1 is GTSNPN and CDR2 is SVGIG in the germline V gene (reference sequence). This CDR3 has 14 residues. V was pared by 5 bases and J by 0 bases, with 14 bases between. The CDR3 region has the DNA TGTGCCTGGGGAGGACGCAGCCCCTCCTACGAGCAGTACTTC. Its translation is CAWGGRSPSYEQYF.